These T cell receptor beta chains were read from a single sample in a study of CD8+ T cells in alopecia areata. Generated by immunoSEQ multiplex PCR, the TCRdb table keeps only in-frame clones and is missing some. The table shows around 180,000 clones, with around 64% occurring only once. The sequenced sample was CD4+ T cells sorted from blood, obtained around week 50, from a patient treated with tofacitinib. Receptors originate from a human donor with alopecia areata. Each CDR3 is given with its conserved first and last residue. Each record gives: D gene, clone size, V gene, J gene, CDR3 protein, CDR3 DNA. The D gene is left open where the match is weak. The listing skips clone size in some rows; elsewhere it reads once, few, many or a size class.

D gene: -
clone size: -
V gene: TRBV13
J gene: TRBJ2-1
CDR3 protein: CASSGRDSGNLFYNEQFF
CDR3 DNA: TGTGCCAGCAGCGGACGGGATTCAGGCAATTTGTTCTACAATGAGCAGTTCTTC

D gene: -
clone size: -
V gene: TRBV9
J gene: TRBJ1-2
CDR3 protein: CASSADNREAGYTF
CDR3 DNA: TGTGCCAGCAGCGCCGACAACAGGGAGGCTGGCTACACCTTC

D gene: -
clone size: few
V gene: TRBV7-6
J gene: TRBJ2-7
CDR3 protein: CASSLSSGSREQYF
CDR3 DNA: TGTGCCAGCAGCCTTTCCAGTGGGTCGAGGGAGCAGTACTTC

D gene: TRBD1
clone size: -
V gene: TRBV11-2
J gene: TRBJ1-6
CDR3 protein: CASSLLGQTNSPLHF
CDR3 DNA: TGTGCCAGCAGCTTACTGGGACAGACTAATTCACCCCTCCACTTT

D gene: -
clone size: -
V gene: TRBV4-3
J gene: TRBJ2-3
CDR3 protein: CASSPHGQSTDTQYF
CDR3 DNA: TGCGCCAGCAGCCCCCATGGACAGAGCACAGATACGCAGTATTTT

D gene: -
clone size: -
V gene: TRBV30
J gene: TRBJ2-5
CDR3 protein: CAWSVNSRPGETQYF
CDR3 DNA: TGTGCCTGGAGCGTTAACAGTAGACCCGGGGAGACCCAGTACTTC

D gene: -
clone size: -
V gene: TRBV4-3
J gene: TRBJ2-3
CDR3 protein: CASSPTAGATDTQYF
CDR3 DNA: TGCGCCAGCAGCCCAACTGCTGGAGCCACAGATACGCAGTATTTT

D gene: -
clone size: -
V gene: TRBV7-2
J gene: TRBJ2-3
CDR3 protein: CASSSSSGTDTQYF
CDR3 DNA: TGTGCCAGCAGCTCGTCCTCGGGGACAGATACGCAGTATTTT

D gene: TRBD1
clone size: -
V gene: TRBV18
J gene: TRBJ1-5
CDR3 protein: CASSRDRVRGNQPQHF
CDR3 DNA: TGTGCCAGCTCGCGAGACAGGGTAAGGGGCAATCAGCCCCAGCATTTT

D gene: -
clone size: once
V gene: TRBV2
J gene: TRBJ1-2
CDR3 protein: CASSVGNYGYTF
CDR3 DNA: TGTGCCAGCAGTGTGGGTAACTATGGCTACACCTTC

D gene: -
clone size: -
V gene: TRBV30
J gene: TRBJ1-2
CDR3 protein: CACLSGRDGYTF
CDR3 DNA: TGTGCCTGTCTGAGTGGCAGGGATGGCTACACCTTC

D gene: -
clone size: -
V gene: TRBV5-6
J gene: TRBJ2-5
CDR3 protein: CASSPTRDSRWMAQYF
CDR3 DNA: TGTGCCAGCAGCCCAACCCGGGACTCACGGTGGATGGCCCAGTACTTC

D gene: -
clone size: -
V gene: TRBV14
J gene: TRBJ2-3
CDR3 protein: CASSPAGTDTQYF
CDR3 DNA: TGTGCCAGCAGCCCCGCGGGGACAGATACGCAGTATTTT

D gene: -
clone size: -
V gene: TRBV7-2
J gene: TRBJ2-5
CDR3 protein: CASSRAGETQYF
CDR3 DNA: TGTGCCAGCAGCAGGGCGGGAGAGACCCAGTACTTC

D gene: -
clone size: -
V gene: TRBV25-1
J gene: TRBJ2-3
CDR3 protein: CASSESGVTDTQYF
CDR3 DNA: TGTGCCAGCAGTGAATCCGGGGTCACAGATACGCAGTATTTT

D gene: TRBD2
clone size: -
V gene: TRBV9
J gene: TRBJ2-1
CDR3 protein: CASSLSPGTSGDNEQFF
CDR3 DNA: TGTGCCAGCAGCTTAAGTCCCGGGACTAGCGGGGACAATGAGCAGTTCTTC

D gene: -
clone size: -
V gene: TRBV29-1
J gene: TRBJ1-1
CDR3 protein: CSVEPGYTEAFF
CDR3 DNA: TGCAGCGTTGAACCGGGATACACTGAAGCTTTCTTT

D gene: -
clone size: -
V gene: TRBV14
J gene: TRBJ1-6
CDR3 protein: CASSQTGNSPLHF
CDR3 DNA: TGTGCCAGCAGCCAGACGGGAAATTCACCCCTCCACTTT

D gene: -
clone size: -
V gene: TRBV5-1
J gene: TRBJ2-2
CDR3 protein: CASSFRQGPDTGELFF
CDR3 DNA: TGCGCCAGCAGCTTTCGGCAGGGCCCCGACACCGGGGAGCTGTTTTTT

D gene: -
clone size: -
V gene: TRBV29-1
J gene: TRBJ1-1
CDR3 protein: CSVLYSGRALF
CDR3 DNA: TGCAGCGTTCTATATTCCGGACGGGCCCTCTTT

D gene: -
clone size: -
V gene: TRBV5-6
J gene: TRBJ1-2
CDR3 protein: CASTGLEDGYTF
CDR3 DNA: TGTGCCAGCACCGGGTTGGAAGATGGCTACACCTTC

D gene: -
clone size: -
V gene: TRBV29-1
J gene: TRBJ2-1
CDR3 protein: CSVDLPHNEQFF
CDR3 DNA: TGCAGCGTTGACCTCCCCCACAATGAGCAGTTCTTC

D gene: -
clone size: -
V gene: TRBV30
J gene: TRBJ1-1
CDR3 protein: CAWSQGGTEAFF
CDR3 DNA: TGTGCCTGGTCTCAAGGGGGCACTGAAGCTTTCTTT

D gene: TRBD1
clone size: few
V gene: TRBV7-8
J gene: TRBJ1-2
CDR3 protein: CASSGGTAGRYTF
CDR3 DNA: TGTGCCAGCAGCGGCGGGACAGCCGGTCGCTACACCTTC

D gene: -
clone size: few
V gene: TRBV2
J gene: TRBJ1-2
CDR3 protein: CASSEEGGYGYTF
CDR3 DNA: TGTGCCAGCAGTGAGGAGGGCGGCTATGGCTACACCTTC

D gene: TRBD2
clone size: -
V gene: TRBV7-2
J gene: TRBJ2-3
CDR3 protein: CASSSGTSAWDTQYF
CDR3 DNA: TGTGCCAGCAGCTCTGGGACTAGCGCTTGGGATACGCAGTATTTT

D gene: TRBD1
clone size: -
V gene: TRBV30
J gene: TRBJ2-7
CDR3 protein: CAWSGDRGPYEQYF
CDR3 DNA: TGTGCCTGGAGTGGTGACAGGGGGCCCTACGAGCAGTACTTC

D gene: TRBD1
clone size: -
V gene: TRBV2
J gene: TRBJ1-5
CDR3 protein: CASSEDLGQGPQHF
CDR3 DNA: TGTGCCAGCAGTGAAGACTTGGGACAGGGCCCCCAGCATTTT